The clone carrying this T cell receptor (beta chain) was seen ten or more times. The antigen remains unidentified. This entry is derived from a study of early T cells in non-severe SARS-CoV-2 infection. Overall study context: Unpaired chains resulted from sequencing bulk RNA of unsorted whole blood. Study conclusions and caveats: VDJdb-based matching was biased toward anti-spike CD8 responses and missed private and CD4 specificities.

Researchers tagged individual cDNA molecules with unique molecular identifiers. A single record per CDR3 protein comes from TCRdb applying MiXCR to the 5' RACE reads. This table holds about 32,000 distinct CDR3 sequences, more than 4% found once. From germline, CDR1 is ENHRY and CDR2 SYGVKD. With 5 bases removed from V and 10 bases from J, the gap between germline ends came to 12 bases. CDR3 size: 12 residues. The rearrangement links TRBV10-3 to TRBJ1-3; D ambiguous. Sequenced input: whole blood. The TCR sequence derives from an adult who was a healthcare worker with PCR-confirmed SARS-CoV-2 infection or an uninfected control (not recorded which). Written as DNA, the CDR3 is TGTGCCATCAGTCCCCGGGAGGCAACCATATATTTT. This codes for CAISPREATIYF.